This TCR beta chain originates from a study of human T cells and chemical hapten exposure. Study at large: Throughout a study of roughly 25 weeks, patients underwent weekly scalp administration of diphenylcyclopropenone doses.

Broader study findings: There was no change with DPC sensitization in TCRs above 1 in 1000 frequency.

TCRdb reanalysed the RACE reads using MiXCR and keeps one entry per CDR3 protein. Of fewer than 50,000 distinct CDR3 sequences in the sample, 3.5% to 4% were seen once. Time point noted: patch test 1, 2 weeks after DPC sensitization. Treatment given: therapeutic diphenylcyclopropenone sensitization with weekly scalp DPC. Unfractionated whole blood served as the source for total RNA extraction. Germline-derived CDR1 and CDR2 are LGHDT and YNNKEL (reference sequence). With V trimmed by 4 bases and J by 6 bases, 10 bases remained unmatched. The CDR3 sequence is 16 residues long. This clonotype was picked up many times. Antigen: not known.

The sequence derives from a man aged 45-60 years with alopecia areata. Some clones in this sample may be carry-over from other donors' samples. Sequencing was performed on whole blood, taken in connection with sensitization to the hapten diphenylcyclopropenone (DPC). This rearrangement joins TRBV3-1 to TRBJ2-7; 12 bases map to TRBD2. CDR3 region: CASSPMTSGSFSEQYF. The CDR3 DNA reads TGTGCCAGCAGCCCGATGACTAGCGGGAGCTTCTCCGAGCAGTACTTC.